What follows are 4 T cell receptor beta chains derived from one specimen sequenced in a study of blood T cell repertoires in COVID-19 (TCRdb year 2020). The method behind the library was the immunoSEQ multiplex PCR assay. The clones in this table, taken by TCRdb from immuneACCESS, are in-frame only. Not every clone is retained; where verified, under half of the shortfall comes from an unresolved V gene, and the cause of the rest is unknown. The table for this sample lists under 70,000 clones; around 67% of them were counted only once. The top ten clonotypes cover approximately 15% of the sample. The sequenced sample consisted of peripheral blood. Receptor source: a woman aged 70-85 years with acute or convalescent COVID-19.

The CDR3 loop reads CASSLEGAAYTEAFF. CDR3 DNA: TGTGCCAGCAGCTTAGAGGGGGCGGCCTACACTGAAGCTTTCTTT. The rearrangement uses TRBV5-4 and TRBJ1-1; TRBD1 aligns across 7 bases. The CDR3 contains 15 residues. CDR1 SGHNT and CDR2 YYREEE come from the germline V gene (reference sequence). Trimming took 2 bases from V and 3 from J; bases not matched to a gene: 7.

The J gene is TRBJ1-2, the V gene TRBV18; D may be TRBD1 (5 bases). The CDR3 runs 13 residues. CDR1 and CDR2 from the germline V gene are KGHSH and LQKENI. Trimming cost V 2 bases and J 4 bases, with 8 bases left between them. The CDR3 DNA follows: TGTGCCAGCTCACCAGGGGGGAGCTATGGCTACACCTTC. Its translation is CASSPGGSYGYTF.

This chain joins TRBV5-1 and TRBJ1-2; possible D gene TRBD1, 6 bases. CDR3 length: 15 residues. Trimming pared 0 bases from V and 7 bases from J, leaving 16 bases between. The germline V gene has CDR1 SGHRS and CDR2 YFSETQ. The CDR3 region is CASSLEYRALRGYTF. In DNA, the CDR3 is TGCGCCAGCAGCTTGGAGTACAGGGCACTTCGTGGCTACACCTTC.

Comment on this clone: A junction boundary mismatches the germline segment, possibly from a read error. The chain carries TRBV7-2 and TRBJ1-4; no firm D call. This CDR3 has 12 residues. Germline V CDR1 and CDR2: SGHTA, FQGNSA. The CDR3 is CASTSPGLKLTF. Written as DNA, the CDR3 is TGTGCCAGCACCTCCCCAGGCCTGAAGTTAACTTTT.